The 2 T cell receptor beta chains below all came from one sample that was sequenced in a study of shared clonotypes between healthy human individuals. Produced via immunoSEQ multiplex PCR; TCRdb's table is partial and in-frame only. This sample has roughly 2 million clones, with around 96% found just once. Only CD45RO-negative cells positively selected for CCR7 counted as naive CD8 cells, so terminally differentiated effector memory CD45RA+ cells were excluded. Input material: naive CD8+ T cells sorted from blood. These receptors were obtained from a man younger than 35 in good health.

The CDR3 DNA reads as TGCGCCAGCAGCCAAGACCCAGGATCCCAAGAGACCCAGTACTTC. Its protein product is CASSQDPGSQETQYF. This chain connects TRBV4-1 to TRBJ2-5, with D unresolved. Trimming took 0 bases from V and 1 from J, leaving 9 bases between them. Per germline, CDR1 MGHRA and CDR2 YSYEKL. This CDR3 is 15 amino acids long.

This clone occurred a few times. The V gene is TRBV7-2, the J gene TRBJ1-5, with a tentative D call TRBD1 (6 bases). Germline V gene lookup returns CDR1 SGHTA and CDR2 FQGNSA. This CDR3 is 16 amino acids long. Trimming cost V 0 bases and J 7 bases, with 16 bases left between them. In nucleotides, the CDR3 is TGTGCCAGCAGCTTAGCCTTTTCAGGGGTAGGACAGCCCCAGCATTTT. This translates into CASSLAFSGVGQPQHF. The complete variable domain, with remaining parts taken from reference TRBV7-2 and TRBJ1-5, reads GAGVSQSPSNKVTEKGKDVELRCDPISGHTALYWYRQSLGQGLEFLIYFQGNSAPDKSGLPSDRFSAERTGGSVSTLTIQRTQQEDSAVYLCASSLAFSGVGQPQHFGDGTRLSIL.